This T cell receptor beta chain derives from a study of OX40 agonist ivuxolimab in advanced cancers. The germline V and J ends were trimmed by 5 bases and 9 bases, with 17 bases remaining between them. The CDR3 is 15 amino acids. Germline assignment: CDR1 SGHVS and CDR2 FQNEAQ. Assay: immunoSEQ multiplex PCR; the TCRdb copy retains only in-frame clones and omits some. The table has 31,000 or so clones, about nine tenths seen once. The sequence was obtained from an adult with an advanced solid tumor such as melanoma, head and neck, liver or kidney cancer. V usage is TRBV7-8 and J usage is TRBJ1-6; D is unclear. The specimen comprised CD4+ or CD8+ T cells sorted from blood, sampled in a trial of the OX40 agonist ivuxolimab. For the CDR3, the DNA is TGTGCCAGCAGCCTGGGCCGGGTGGGGAGTTCACCCCTCCACTTT. It codes for CASSLGRVGSSPLHF.